The rows below give T cell receptor beta chains drawn from one sample of a study of blood T cells in healthy people across ages. In TCRdb, the 5' RACE reads were re-called with MiXCR into one record per CDR3 protein. The table shows roughly 1,700,000 distinct CDR3 sequences, with 28% occurring only once. Sequencing was carried out using blood. These receptors originate from a woman aged 25 to 39 in good health. CDR3s include the opening cysteine and the closing phenylalanine or tryptophan. D genes are given only for firm matches. The size entry is marked missing in some rows and otherwise reads once, few, many or a size class.

>-|TRBJ2-7|TRBV7-9|-
TGTGCCAGCTGCTATAGCTACGAGCAGTACTTC
CASCYSYEQYF
>-|TRBJ2-1|TRBV7-9|few
TGTGCCAGCAGCCAAAGCGTGTCCGATGAGCAGTTCTTC
CASSQSVSDEQFF
>TRBD1|TRBJ1-2|TRBV12-3/TRBV12-4|-
TGTGCCAGCAGGTCGGACAGGGGCGGGGGCTACACCTTC
CASRSDRGGGYTF
>TRBD1|TRBJ2-1|TRBV12-5|many
TGTGCTGGTGACCGGGACAGGGGCATCAATGAGCAGTTCTTC
CAGDRDRGINEQFF
>TRBD2|TRBJ2-3|TRBV7-2|few
TGTGCCAGCAGCTCAGGGACTAGCGGGGGGATTACAACCACAGATACGCAGTATTTT
CASSSGTSGGITTTDTQYF
>-|TRBJ2-1|TRBV7-2|-
TGTGCCAGCAGCTTAGCAATGGGGACTCGGTACAATGAGCAGTTCTTC
CASSLAMGTRYNEQFF
>-|TRBJ2-1|TRBV19|-
TGTGCCAGTAACCCCGTAGGACGGCGCAATGAGCAGTTCTTC
CASNPVGRRNEQFF
>-|TRBJ2-1|TRBV9|many
TGTGCCAGCAGCCTGACATCCGACAATGAGCAGTTCTTC
CASSLTSDNEQFF
>-|TRBJ2-1|TRBV10-3|-
TGTGCCATCAGTGAGTATAGTTCCAATGAGCAGTTCTTC
CAISEYSSNEQFF
>TRBD2|TRBJ2-7|TRBV6-5|few
TGTGCCAGCAGTTATACCGGTCGGGGGGAGTTCAACGAGCAGTACTTC
CASSYTGRGEFNEQYF
>-|TRBJ2-5|TRBV5-1|few
TGCGCCAGCAACTTGGCCGTGGGGGAGGCGGCGGAGACCCAGTACTTC
CASNLAVGEAAETQYF
>-|TRBJ2-2|TRBV6-1|few
TGTGCCAGCGCGGACGGGGAGCTGTTTTTT
CASADGELFF
>-|TRBJ2-5|TRBV6-6|-
TGTGCCAGCAGTTTGATCGTCGAATCAGAGACCCAGTACTTC
CASSLIVESETQYF
>-|TRBJ2-2|TRBV6-4|-
TGTGCCAGCAGTGACATGTGGGGCACCGGGGAGCTGTTTTTT
CASSDMWGTGELFF
>-|TRBJ2-2|TRBV20-1|few
TGCAGTGCTAGAGATCCGTCGGAGGCCGGGGAGCTGTTTTTT
CSARDPSEAGELFF